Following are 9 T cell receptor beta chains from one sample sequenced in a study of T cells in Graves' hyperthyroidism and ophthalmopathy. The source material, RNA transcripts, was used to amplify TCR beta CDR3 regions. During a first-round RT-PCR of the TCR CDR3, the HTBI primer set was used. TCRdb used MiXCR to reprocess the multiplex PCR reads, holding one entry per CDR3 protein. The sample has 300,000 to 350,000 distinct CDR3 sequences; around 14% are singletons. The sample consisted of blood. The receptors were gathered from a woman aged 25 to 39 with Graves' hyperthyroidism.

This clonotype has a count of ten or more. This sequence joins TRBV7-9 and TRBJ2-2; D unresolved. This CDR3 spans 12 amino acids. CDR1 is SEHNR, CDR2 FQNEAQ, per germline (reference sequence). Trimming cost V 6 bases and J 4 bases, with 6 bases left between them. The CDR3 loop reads CASRVATGELFF. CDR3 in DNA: TGTGCCAGCAGGGTAGCCACCGGGGAGCTGTTTTTT.

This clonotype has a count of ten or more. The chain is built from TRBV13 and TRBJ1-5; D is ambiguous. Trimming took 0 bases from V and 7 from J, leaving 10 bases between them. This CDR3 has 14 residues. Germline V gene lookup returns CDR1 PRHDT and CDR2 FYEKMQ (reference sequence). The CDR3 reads CASSLGVSSQPQHF. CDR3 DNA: TGTGCCAGCAGCTTAGGCGTATCAAGCCAGCCCCAGCATTTT.

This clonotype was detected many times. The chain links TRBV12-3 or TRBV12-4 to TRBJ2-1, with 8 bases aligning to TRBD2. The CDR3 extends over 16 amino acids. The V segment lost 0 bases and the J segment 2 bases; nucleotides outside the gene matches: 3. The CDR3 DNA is TGTGCCAGCAGTTTAGCCCGTAGCGGGACCTACAATGAGCAGTTCTTC. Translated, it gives CASSLARSGTYNEQFF.

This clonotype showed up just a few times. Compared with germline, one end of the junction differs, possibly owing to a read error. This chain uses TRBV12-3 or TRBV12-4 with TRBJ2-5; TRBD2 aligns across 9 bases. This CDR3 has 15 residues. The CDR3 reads CACSLVGGRGETQYF. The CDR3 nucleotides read TGTGCCTGCAGTTTAGTAGGCGGGAGGGGAGAGACCCAGTACTTC.

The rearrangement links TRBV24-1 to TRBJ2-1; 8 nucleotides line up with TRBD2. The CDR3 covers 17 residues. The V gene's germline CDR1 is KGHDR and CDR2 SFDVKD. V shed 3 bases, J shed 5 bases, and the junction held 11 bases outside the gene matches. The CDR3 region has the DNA TGTGCCACCAGTGATGGGGGGGGGACTAGACGTCACAATGAGCAGTTCTTC. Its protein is CATSDGGGTRRHNEQFF.

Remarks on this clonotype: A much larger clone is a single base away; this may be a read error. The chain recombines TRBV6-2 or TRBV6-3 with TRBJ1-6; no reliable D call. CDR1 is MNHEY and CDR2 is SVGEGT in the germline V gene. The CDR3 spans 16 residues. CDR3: CSSSYPTEVLGSPLHF. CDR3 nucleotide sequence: TGTTCCAGCAGTTACCCTACAGAAGTCTTGGGATCACCCCTCCACTTT.

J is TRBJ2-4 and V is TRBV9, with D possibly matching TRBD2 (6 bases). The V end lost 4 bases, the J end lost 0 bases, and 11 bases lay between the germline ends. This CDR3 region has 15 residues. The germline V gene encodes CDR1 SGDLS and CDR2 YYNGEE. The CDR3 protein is CASSTGLEAKNIQYF. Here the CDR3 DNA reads TGTGCCAGCAGCACGGGACTTGAAGCCAAAAACATTCAGTACTTC.

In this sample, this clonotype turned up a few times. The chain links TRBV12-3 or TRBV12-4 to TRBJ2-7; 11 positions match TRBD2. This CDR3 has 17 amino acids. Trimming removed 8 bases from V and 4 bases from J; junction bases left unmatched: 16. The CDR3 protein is CASSPPITSGSMYEQYF. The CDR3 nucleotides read TGTGCCAGCTCACCACCGATCACTAGCGGGAGTATGTACGAGCAGTACTTC.

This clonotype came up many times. The CDR3 nucleotides are TGTGCCAGCAGCTTAGACCCAAATCAGCCCCAGCATTTT. Protein: CASSLDPNQPQHF. The J gene is TRBJ1-5, the V gene TRBV7-9; D remains unclear. Trimming cost V 1 base and J 4 bases, with 5 bases left between them. Germline V gene sequence: CDR1 SEHNR, CDR2 FQNEAQ (reference sequence). The CDR3 has 13 residues. Filled out from reference TRBV7-9 and TRBJ1-5, the complete variable domain reads DTGVSQNPRHKITKRGQNVTFRCDPISEHNRLYWYRQTLGQGPEFLTYFQNEAQLEKSRLLSDRFSAERPKGSFSTLEIQRTEQGDSAMYLCASSLDPNQPQHFGDGTRLSIL.